This entry describes one T cell receptor (beta chain). This entry comes from a study of blood T cell repertoires in COVID-19. At the level of the study: Samples of COVID-19 (acute and convalescent) were obtained from the United States, Italy and Spain. PBMCs, B-cell-depleted T cells, or T cells were the source of the cDNA or gDNA that made up the material.

CDR3 length: 15 residues. Germline CDR1 SGDLS, CDR2 YYNGEE. The V and J ends lost 4 bases and 3 bases respectively, with 15 bases between them. Per the original methods: Nucleated cell number was recorded as an estimate derived from reference gene primer amplification. Using immunoSEQ multiplex PCR, the repertoire was profiled, and TCRdb retains in-frame clones only, with some absent. The V and J calls and the clone size are those of that table, but D and trimming were determined from the DNA. The table lists about 60,000 clones, around 87% of them singletons. This TCR was recovered from a human donor with acute or convalescent COVID-19. The donor label of this sample is uncertain. The sample consisted of peripheral blood. This chain uses TRBV9 with TRBJ2-3; maybe TRBD2 (6 bases). CDR3 coding DNA: TGTGCCAGCAGCCCCTCACTCGGGGGAACAGATACGCAGTATTTT. Translating gives CASSPSLGGTDTQYF.